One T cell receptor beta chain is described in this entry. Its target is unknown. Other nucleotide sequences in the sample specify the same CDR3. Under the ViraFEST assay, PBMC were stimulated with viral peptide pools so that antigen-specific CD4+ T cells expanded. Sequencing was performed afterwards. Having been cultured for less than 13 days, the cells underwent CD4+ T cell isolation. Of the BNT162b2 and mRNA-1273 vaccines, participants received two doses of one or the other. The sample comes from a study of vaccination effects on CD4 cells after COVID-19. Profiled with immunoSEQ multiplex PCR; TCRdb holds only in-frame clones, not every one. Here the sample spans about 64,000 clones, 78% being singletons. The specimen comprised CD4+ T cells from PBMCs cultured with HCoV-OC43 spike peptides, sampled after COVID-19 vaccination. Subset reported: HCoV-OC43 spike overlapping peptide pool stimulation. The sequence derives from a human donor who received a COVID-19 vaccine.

The CDR3 loop reads CASSRDRSSYNEQFF. Written as DNA, the CDR3 is TGCGCCAGCAGTCGAGACAGAAGCTCCTACAATGAGCAGTTCTTC. The rearrangement uses TRBV5-1 and TRBJ2-1, with a tentative D call TRBD1 (5 bases). Germline V gene sequence: CDR1 SGHRS, CDR2 YFSETQ. Trimming left V 5 bases short and J 0 bases short, with 12 bases between. CDR3 length: 15 amino acids.